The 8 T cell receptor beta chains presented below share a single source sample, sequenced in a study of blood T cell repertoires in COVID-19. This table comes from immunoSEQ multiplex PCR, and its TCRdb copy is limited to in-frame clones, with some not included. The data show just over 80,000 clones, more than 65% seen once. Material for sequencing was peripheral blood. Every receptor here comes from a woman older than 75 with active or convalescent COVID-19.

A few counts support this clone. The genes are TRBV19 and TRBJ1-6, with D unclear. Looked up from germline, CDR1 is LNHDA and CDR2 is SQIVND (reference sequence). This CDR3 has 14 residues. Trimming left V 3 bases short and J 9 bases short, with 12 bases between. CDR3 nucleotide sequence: TGTGCCAGTAGTATTGCGGGGTCCAGTTCACCCCTCCACTTT. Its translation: CASSIAGSSSPLHF.

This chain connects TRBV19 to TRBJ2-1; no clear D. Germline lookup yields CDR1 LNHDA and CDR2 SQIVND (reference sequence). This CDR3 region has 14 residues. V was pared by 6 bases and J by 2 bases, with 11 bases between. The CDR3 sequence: CASRSGSTYNEQFF. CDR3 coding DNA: TGTGCCAGTAGGTCAGGTTCTACCTACAATGAGCAGTTCTTC.

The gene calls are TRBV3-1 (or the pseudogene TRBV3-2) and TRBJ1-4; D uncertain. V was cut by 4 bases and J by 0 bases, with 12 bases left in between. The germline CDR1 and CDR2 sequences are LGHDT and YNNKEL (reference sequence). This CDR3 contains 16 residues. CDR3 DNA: TGTGCCAGCAGCCCCTGGAGGACTGCAACTAATGAAAAACTGTTTTTT. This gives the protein CASSPWRTATNEKLFF.

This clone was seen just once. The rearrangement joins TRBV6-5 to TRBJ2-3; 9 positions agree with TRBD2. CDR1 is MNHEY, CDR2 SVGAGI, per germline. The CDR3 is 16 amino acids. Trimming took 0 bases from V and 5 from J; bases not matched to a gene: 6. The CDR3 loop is CASSYSAAGGEDTQYF. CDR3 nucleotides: TGTGCCAGCAGTTACTCGGCGGCGGGGGGGGAAGATACGCAGTATTTT.

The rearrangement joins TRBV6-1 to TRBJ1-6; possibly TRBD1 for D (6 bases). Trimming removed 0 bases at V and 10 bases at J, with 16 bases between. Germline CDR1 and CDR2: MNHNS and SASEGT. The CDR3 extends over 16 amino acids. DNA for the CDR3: TGTGCCAGCAGTGAAGCAGGCGAAGGGGGGGGGTCACCCCTCCACTTT. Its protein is CASSEAGEGGGSPLHF.

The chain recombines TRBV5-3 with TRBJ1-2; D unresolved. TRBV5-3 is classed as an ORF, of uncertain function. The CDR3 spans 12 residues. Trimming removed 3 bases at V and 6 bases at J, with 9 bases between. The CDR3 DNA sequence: TGTGCCAGAAGCTCCGAAGCGGATGGCTACACCTTC. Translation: CARSSEADGYTF.

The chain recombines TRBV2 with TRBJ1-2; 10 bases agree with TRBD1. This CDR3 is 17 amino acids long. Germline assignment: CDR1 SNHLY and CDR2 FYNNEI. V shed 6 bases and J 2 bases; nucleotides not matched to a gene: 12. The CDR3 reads CASRMGQGLDLNYGYTF. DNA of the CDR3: TGTGCCAGCAGGATGGGACAGGGGCTGGATTTGAACTATGGCTACACCTTC.

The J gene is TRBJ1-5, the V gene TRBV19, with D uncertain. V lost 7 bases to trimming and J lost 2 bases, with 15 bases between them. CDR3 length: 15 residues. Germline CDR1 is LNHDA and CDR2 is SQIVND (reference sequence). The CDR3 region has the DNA TGTGCCAGTACCTCGACGGGAGAAGGCAATCAGCCCCAGCATTTT. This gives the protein CASTSTGEGNQPQHF.